The T cell receptor (beta chain) described here comes from a study of a mutant IDH1 vaccine in newly diagnosed glioma. V shed 5 bases, J shed 4 bases, and the junction held 4 bases outside the gene matches. The CDR3 contains 15 residues. Germline loops: CDR1 LNHNV, CDR2 YYDKDF (reference sequence). Time point denoted: week 35, safety follow-up. Every vaccination contained 300 ug of the mutant IDH1 20-mer peptide and was paired with topical imiquimod. Sequenced by immunoSEQ multiplex PCR; TCRdb stores in-frame clones only, minus some. The profile shows tens of thousands of clones, around nine tenths of them singletons. Details on this clone: Its antigen is still unknown.

The sequence derives from a man aged 30 to 39 with glioma. V usage is TRBV15 and J usage is TRBJ2-6; 8 bases match TRBD2. Sequencing was performed on PBMCs, taken from a glioma patient whose treatment included an IDH1 peptide vaccine. For the CDR3, the DNA is TGTGCCACCAGCCTGCGGGGGGCCGGGGCCAACGTCCTGACTTTC. Protein: CATSLRGAGANVLTF.